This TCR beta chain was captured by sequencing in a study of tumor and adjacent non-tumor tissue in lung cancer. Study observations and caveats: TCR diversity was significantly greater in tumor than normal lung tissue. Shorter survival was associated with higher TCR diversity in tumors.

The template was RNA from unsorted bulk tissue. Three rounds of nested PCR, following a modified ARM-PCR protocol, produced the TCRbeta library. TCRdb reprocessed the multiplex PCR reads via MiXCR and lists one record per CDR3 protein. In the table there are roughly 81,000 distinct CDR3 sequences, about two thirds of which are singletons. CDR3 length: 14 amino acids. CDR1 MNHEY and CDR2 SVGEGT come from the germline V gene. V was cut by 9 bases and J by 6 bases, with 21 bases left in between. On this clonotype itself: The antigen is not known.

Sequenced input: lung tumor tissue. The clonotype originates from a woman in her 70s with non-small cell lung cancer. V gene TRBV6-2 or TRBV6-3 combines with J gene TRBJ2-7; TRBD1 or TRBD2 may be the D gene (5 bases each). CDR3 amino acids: CASSPTEGFSEQYF. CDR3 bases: TGTGCCAGTAGTCCGACAGAGGGTTTTTCCGAGCAGTACTTC.